This T cell receptor beta chain was identified in a study of blood T cell repertoires in COVID-19. Study details: Whether acute or convalescent, the COVID-19 samples came from the United States, Italy and Spain. PBMCs, B-cell-depleted T cells, or T cells provided the cDNA or gDNA that made up the material.

Authors' processing steps: Nucleated cell counts were estimated from reference gene primer amplification. Here immunoSEQ multiplex PCR was the method, and the copy in TCRdb shows in-frame clones only, minus some. Clone size and V and J calls were adopted from that table, with D and trimming inferred from the DNA. This sample has around 310,000 clones, with 90% found just once. Germline-derived CDR1 and CDR2 are MNHEY and SMNVEV (reference sequence). The CDR3 loop spans 15 amino acids. Trimming took 8 bases from V and 7 from J; bases not matched to a gene: 12. Specimen: peripheral blood. V is TRBV27 and J is TRBJ2-1; 9 bases are shared with TRBD2. This receptor was identified in a middle-aged woman with COVID-19, enrolled during active disease. The CDR3 nucleotides read TGTGCCAGCTTGAGTATAGCGGGAGTATCAAATGAGCAGTTCTTC. Translation gives CASLSIAGVSNEQFF.